These 13 T cell receptor beta chains came from one sample sequenced in a study of T cell responses to AZD1222 COVID-19 vaccine. Generated by immunoSEQ multiplex PCR, the TCRdb table keeps only in-frame clones and is missing some. There are roughly 130,000 clones in the sample; 92% occur only once, and 3.5% to 4.5% lies in the top ten. Material: peripheral blood, obtained 28 days after the second AZD1222 dose. The receptors shown here come from an adult who received the AZD1222 COVID-19 vaccine.

The chain carries TRBV19 and TRBJ1-1; D remains unclear. This CDR3 has 15 residues. Trimming removed 2 bases from V and 5 bases from J, with 15 bases in between. Germline V gene sequence: CDR1 LNHDA, CDR2 SQIVND (reference sequence). CDR3 DNA sequence: TGTGCCAGTAGTATAAAGAGTGACGGTGGGACTGAAGCTTTCTTT. Amino acids: CASSIKSDGGTEAFF.

This sequence joins TRBV6-5 and TRBJ1-4, with D unclear. V was trimmed by 6 bases and J by 7 bases, leaving 12 bases between them. Germline values: CDR1 MNHEY, CDR2 SVGAGI. The CDR3 totals 13 residues. CDR3 protein: CASRAWRLEKLFF. CDR3 nucleotides: TGTGCCAGCAGGGCGTGGAGGCTTGAAAAACTGTTTTTT.

This sequence joins TRBV6-5 and TRBJ2-1; D is possibly TRBD1 (6 bases). This CDR3 spans 14 amino acids. The germline V gene has CDR1 MNHEY and CDR2 SVGAGI. V shed 6 bases and J shed 9 bases, with 18 bases lying between them. The chain's CDR3 is CASRNYVQGLEQFF. CDR3 sequence (DNA): TGTGCCAGCAGGAACTATGTACAGGGTCTTGAGCAGTTCTTC.

The rearrangement uses TRBV13 and TRBJ1-5; TRBD1 is a possible D gene (5 bases). Germline V gene sequence: CDR1 PRHDT, CDR2 FYEKMQ (reference sequence). V dropped 0 bases and J dropped 3 bases, with 9 bases sitting between them. CDR3 length: 15 amino acids. The CDR3 bases are TGTGCCAGCAGCTTAGGGGGGCTGCCCAATCAGCCCCAGCATTTT. It yields the protein CASSLGGLPNQPQHF.

CDR3 coding DNA: TGTGCCAGCTCCTGGAGGGCCCTGGACATGACAAATGAGCAGTTCTTC. Encoded protein: CASSWRALDMTNEQFF. V usage is TRBV18 and J usage is TRBJ2-1; maybe TRBD2 (6 bases). V shed 6 bases and J shed 7 bases, with 22 bases lying between them. Germline CDR1 KGHSH, CDR2 LQKENI. There are 16 residues in the CDR3. Variable domain in full (rest from reference TRBV18 and TRBJ2-1): NAGVMQNPRHLVRRRGQEARLRCSPMKGHSHVYWYRQLPEEGLKFMVYLQKENIIDESGMPKERFSAEFPKEGPSILRIQQVVRGDSAAYFCASSWRALDMTNEQFFGPGTRLTVL.

The chain recombines TRBV6-5 with TRBJ2-5, with D perhaps being TRBD1 or TRBD2 (5 bases each). CDR1 and CDR2 from the germline V gene are MNHEY and SVGAGI. With 8 bases removed from V and 5 bases from J, the gap between germline ends came to 15 bases. The CDR3 runs to 13 residues. The CDR3 region has the DNA TGTGCCAGCGGAGGCGGGCAGGGTGAGACCCAGTACTTC. This sequence encodes CASGGGQGETQYF.

The CDR3 is CASSLPGPRTAFF. The DNA of the CDR3 is TGTGCCAGCAGTCTTCCCGGGCCTAGGACAGCTTTCTTT. The chain employs TRBV7-9 and TRBJ1-1; D is unclear. CDR3 size: 13 residues. Germline assignment: CDR1 SEHNR and CDR2 FQNEAQ (reference sequence). V was trimmed by 6 bases and J by 10 bases, leaving 18 bases between them.

This chain joins TRBV19 and TRBJ1-6; D is unresolved. The CDR3 length is 15 residues. V lost 1 base and J lost 7, with 11 bases in between. Germline values: CDR1 LNHDA, CDR2 SQIVND (reference sequence). For the CDR3, the DNA is TGTGCCAGTAGTATAGTCCCACGAGGCAATTCACCCCTCCACTTT. This gives the protein CASSIVPRGNSPLHF.

The DNA for the CDR3 is TGTGCCAGCAGCTTAGAACTGGGGGGCAATCAGCCCCAGCATTTT. This encodes CASSLELGGNQPQHF. V and J are TRBV7-8 and TRBJ1-5, with D tentatively TRBD1 (5 bases). Germline V lookup: CDR1 SGHVS, CDR2 FQNEAQ. Trimming took off 1 base at V and 2 bases at J, with 9 bases between the two ends. This CDR3 is built from 15 residues. Using reference TRBV7-8 and TRBJ1-5 for the parts outside the CDR3, the full variable domain is GAGVSQSPRYKVAKRGQDVALRCDPISGHVSLFWYQQALGQGPEFLTYFQNEAQLDKSGLPSDRFFAERPEGSVSTLKIQRTQQEDSAVYLCASSLELGGNQPQHFGDGTRLSIL.

CDR3 protein: CASGPGVQGLEGYTF. In DNA, the CDR3 is TGCGCCAGCGGCCCGGGAGTGCAGGGATTAGAAGGCTACACCTTC. The chain is built from TRBV5-1 and TRBJ1-2; D possibly corresponds to TRBD1 (5 bases). Germline lookup yields CDR1 SGHRS and CDR2 YFSETQ. This CDR3 contains 15 residues. Trimming removed 7 bases from V and 8 bases from J, with 24 bases in between.

The chain links TRBV6-2 or TRBV6-3 to TRBJ2-2; possibly TRBD1 for D (6 bases). The CDR3 has 15 amino acids. V shed 0 bases and J shed 6 bases, with 11 bases lying between them. Germline CDR1 reads MNHEY; CDR2 reads SVGEGT. CDR3 region: CASSYSGHVAGELFF. CDR3 coding DNA: TGTGCCAGCAGTTACTCGGGACATGTGGCCGGGGAGCTGTTTTTT.

The chain couples TRBV4-2 to TRBJ2-2; the D gene is possibly TRBD2 (6 bases). The V and J ends lost 0 bases and 0 bases respectively, with 11 bases between them. The length of the CDR3 is 17 residues. Germline lookup yields CDR1 LGHNA and CDR2 YNFKEQ. The CDR3 here is CASSQEPVAANTGELFF. The CDR3 nucleotides read TGTGCCAGCAGCCAAGAACCAGTAGCGGCGAACACCGGGGAGCTGTTTTTT.

V and J are TRBV13 and TRBJ1-1; D is undetermined. In germline, CDR1 is PRHDT, CDR2 FYEKMQ (reference sequence). CDR3 length equals 13 residues. Trimming left V 4 bases short and J 1 base short, with 7 bases between. In DNA form, the CDR3 reads TGTGCCAGCAGCTGGGAAGGGAACACTGAAGCTTTCTTT. Protein sequence: CASSWEGNTEAFF.